Below are 23 T cell receptor beta chains sequenced from a single sample in a study of blood T cells in healthy people across ages. The authors ran a second PCR of roughly 7 to 11 cycles using a sample-barcoded 5' primer and a J-beta primer mix. Each CDR3 protein is one row after TCRdb ran MiXCR on the 5' RACE reads. This table holds around 580,000 distinct CDR3 sequences, around half found once. The material sequenced was blood. These receptors originate from an elderly man in good health.

Note on this clonotype: A much larger clone differs from this one at a single base, so this may be a read error. This chain uses TRBV11-2 with TRBJ2-7, with D possibly being TRBD2 (5 bases). The end of the DNA is better explained by TRBJ2-5, so the J call may be wrong. From germline, CDR1 is SGHAT and CDR2 FQNNGV. This CDR3 has 18 amino acids. In DNA form, the CDR3 reads TGTGCCAGCAGCTTAGAGGTGGGGAGACGACCGGACCAAGGGACCCAGTACTTC. Translation: CASSLEVGRRPDQGTQYF.

This clonotype has more than one count but fewer than ten. One base away lies a much larger clone, so this may be a sequencing read error. J is TRBJ2-7 and V is TRBV6-6; no definite D call. The CDR3 covers 16 residues. The V and J ends lost 5 bases and 5 bases respectively, with 22 bases between them. Germline V gives CDR1 MNHNY, CDR2 SVGAGI (reference sequence). CDR3 DNA: TGTGCCAGCAGTCCGACCCGAGAGGCTTTTTCCCACGAGCAGTACTTC. It yields the protein CASSPTREAFSHEQYF.

This sequence joins TRBV6-6 and TRBJ2-5; the D gene is possibly TRBD2 (5 bases). Trimming stripped 2 bases from V and 11 bases from J, with 18 bases between. The germline CDR1 and CDR2 sequences are MNHNY and SVGAGI (reference sequence). The length of the CDR3 is 14 residues. The CDR3 here is CASSYRTLYNEQYF. The CDR3 DNA reads TGTGCCAGCAGTTACCGGACTTTATACAATGAGCAGTACTTC.

V is TRBV20-1 and J is TRBJ2-3; D tentatively fits TRBD1 or TRBD2 (6 bases each). This CDR3 is built from 12 residues. V shed 6 bases and J shed 4 bases, with 11 bases lying between them. Germline loops: CDR1 DFQATT, CDR2 SNEGSKA (reference sequence). CDR3 protein: CSAGGNPDTQYF. The CDR3, as DNA: TGCAGTGCAGGGGGGAATCCAGATACGCAGTATTTT.

V and J are TRBV5-1 and TRBJ1-6; D is unresolved. The germline V and J ends were trimmed by 5 bases and 4 bases, with 13 bases remaining between them. Per germline, CDR1 SGHRS and CDR2 YFSETQ. This CDR3 comprises 15 residues. Here the CDR3 reads CASRNQYSYNSPLHF. In DNA form, the CDR3 reads TGCGCCAGCAGGAATCAGTACAGTTATAATTCACCCCTCCACTTT.

About this clonotype itself: This clone may be a read error of a much larger clone one base away. Here the CDR3 reads CASSTRGNSNQPRHF. CDR3 DNA: TGTGCCAGCAGTACCCGGGGGAATAGCAATCAGCCCCGGCATTTT. This chain links TRBV6-6 with TRBJ1-5; TRBD1 might be the D (5 bases). The CDR3 covers 15 residues. Germline loops: CDR1 MNHNY, CDR2 SVGAGI (reference sequence).

The V call is TRBV20-1, the J call TRBJ2-3; D is unclear. Germline V gives CDR1 DFQATT, CDR2 SNEGSKA (reference sequence). Trimming left V 5 bases short and J 3 bases short, with 6 bases between. CDR3 length equals 11 residues. In DNA, the CDR3 is TGCAGTGCTGTTGATACAGATACGCAGTATTTT. It is translated as CSAVDTDTQYF.

The V call is TRBV7-2, the J call TRBJ1-1; D might be TRBD1 (5 bases). CDR1 SGHTA and CDR2 FQGNSA come from the germline V gene. The CDR3 contains 14 residues. V was shortened by 5 bases and J by 7 bases, with 17 bases between the two germline ends. In DNA, the CDR3 is TGTGCCAGCAGCGTGTCGGGGGAGAGGGGTGAAGCTTTCTTT. The encoded protein is CASSVSGERGEAFF.

A note on this clonotype: Being one base from a much bigger clone, this may be a read error. The V gene is TRBV9, the J gene TRBJ2-1, with a possible D match to TRBD2 (5 bases). Germline V gene lookup returns CDR1 SGDLS and CDR2 YYNGEE. V lost 2 bases, J lost 8 bases, and 5 bases lay in between. This CDR3 spans 11 amino acids. CDR3: CASSVGDEQFF. The CDR3 nucleotides read TGTGCCAGCAGCGTCGGGGATGAGCAGTTCTTC.

The chain recombines TRBV6-5 with TRBJ2-6; tentatively, D is TRBD1 (5 bases). V dropped 7 bases and J dropped 0 bases, with 7 bases sitting between them. Germline CDR1 is MNHEY and CDR2 is SVGAGI. CDR3 length equals 14 residues. The chain's CDR3 is CASTGHSGANVLTF. Here the CDR3 DNA reads TGTGCCAGCACAGGACACTCTGGGGCCAACGTCCTGACTTTC.

The chain employs TRBV7-2 and TRBJ2-3; D unresolved. The germline CDR1 and CDR2 sequences are SGHTA and FQGNSA. This CDR3 spans 14 amino acids. Trimming removed 4 bases at V and 1 base at J, with 9 bases between. The CDR3 DNA reads as TGTGCCAGCAGCTCTGTGGCGGGCACAGATACGCAGTATTTT. Residues: CASSSVAGTDTQYF.

The chain has TRBV5-1 and TRBJ2-1; the D is unclear. The germline CDR1 and CDR2 sequences are SGHRS and YFSETQ. Trimming removed 2 bases from V and 4 bases from J, with 10 bases in between. This CDR3 comprises 14 residues. DNA of the CDR3: TGCGCCAGCAGCTTTCCCGGCCTATACAATGAGCAGTTCTTC. Translation gives CASSFPGLYNEQFF.

This sequence joins TRBV12-3 or TRBV12-4 and TRBJ1-2, with TRBD1 matching 8 bases. Trimming removed 7 bases from V and 5 bases from J; junction bases left unmatched: 6. This CDR3 has 13 residues. The CDR3 is CASTTGTGYGYTF. The CDR3 DNA sequence: TGTGCCAGCACCACGGGGACAGGATATGGCTACACCTTC.

The rearrangement joins TRBV7-9 to TRBJ1-2; D not certain. Deletions cut 3 bases from V and 10 bases from J, with 12 bases between. The CDR3 has 12 residues. Germline CDR1 SEHNR, CDR2 FQNEAQ (reference sequence). CDR3: CASSFSNNDYTF. The CDR3 nucleotides read TGTGCCAGCAGCTTTAGTAATAATGACTACACCTTC.

V and J are TRBV12-3 or TRBV12-4 and TRBJ2-7; no clear D. The CDR3 consists of 12 residues. Deletions cut 3 bases from V and 6 bases from J, with 9 bases between. The CDR3 DNA is TGTGCCAGCAGTTTCGGGCTTTTCGAGCAGTACTTC. Its protein is CASSFGLFEQYF.

With regard to this clonotype: The junction departs from the called germline gene at one end, perhaps through a read error. J is TRBJ2-5 and V is TRBV6-2 or TRBV6-3; D uncertain. Germline CDR1 is MNHEY and CDR2 is SVGEGT. This CDR3 is built from 16 residues. CDR3 in DNA: TGTGCCAGCTCAAGTCCCTCTCGGGCAGCCCAAGAGGCCCAGTACTTC. Protein sequence: CASSSPSRAAQEAQYF.

The rearrangement joins TRBV5-5 to TRBJ1-2; a possible D gene is TRBD1 (5 bases). The CDR3 spans 15 residues. Germline CDR1 and CDR2: SGHKS and YYEKEE (reference sequence). Trimming removed 2 bases from V and 0 bases from J, with 11 bases in between. The CDR3 spells CASSFPGTSNYGYTF. CDR3 sequence (DNA): TGTGCCAGCAGCTTCCCCGGGACCTCTAACTATGGCTACACCTTC.

This clonotype was recorded a few times. The chain couples TRBV29-1 to TRBJ2-7, with D possibly TRBD1 on 5 matching bases. Germline CDR1 and CDR2: SQVTM and ANQGSEA. Trimming removed 4 bases from V and 4 bases from J, with 11 bases in between. The CDR3 has 12 amino acids. CDR3: CSVALRGYEQYF. In DNA form, the CDR3 reads TGCAGCGTTGCCCTAAGGGGATACGAGCAGTACTTC.

V usage is TRBV23-1 and J usage is TRBJ1-1; no clear D gene. TRBV23-1 is an open reading frame whose function is uncertain. V was clipped by 3 bases and J by 0 bases, with 5 bases between them. The length of the CDR3 is 13 residues. The CDR3 loop is CASSHDLNTEAFF. DNA of the CDR3: TGCGCCAGCAGTCATGACCTGAACACTGAAGCTTTCTTT.

On this clonotype itself: The junction differs from germline at one of its ends, possibly a read error. This chain links TRBV12-3 or TRBV12-4 with TRBJ2-7; maybe TRBD2 (6 bases). The CDR3 sequence is 14 residues long. The CDR3: CASSPGLISYERYF. The CDR3 DNA reads as TGTGCCAGCAGTCCGGGACTCATATCCTACGAGCGGTACTTC.

V usage is TRBV10-1 and J usage is TRBJ2-1; D could derive from TRBD1 or TRBD2 (5 bases each). CDR3 size: 13 residues. Germline V gene sequence: CDR1 WNHNN, CDR2 SYGVQD (reference sequence). V was shortened by 5 bases and J by 10 bases, with 15 bases between the two germline ends. CDR3: CASSPQRGREQFF. The CDR3 nucleotides read TGCGCCAGCAGTCCCCAGAGGGGCAGGGAGCAGTTCTTC.

This chain joins TRBV18 and TRBJ2-3; the D is unclear. Between the trimmed V and J ends, which lost 3 bases and 0 bases, there was a span of 13 bases. The length of the CDR3 is 16 residues. Germline V CDR1 and CDR2: KGHSH, LQKENI. This CDR3 is CASSPGRSSSTDTQYF. The CDR3 DNA follows: TGTGCCAGCTCACCCGGTCGAAGCTCTAGCACAGATACGCAGTATTTT.

This clonotype was seen ten or more times. This chain connects TRBV6-5 to TRBJ2-1, with a tentative D call TRBD2 (5 bases). This CDR3 is 11 amino acids long. V shed 5 bases and J shed 13 bases, with 12 bases lying between them. Germline V gene lookup returns CDR1 MNHEY and CDR2 SVGAGI. CDR3 sequence: CASSDRDSQFF. The CDR3 region has the DNA TGTGCCAGCAGTGACCGGGATAGTCAGTTCTTC.